A single T cell receptor (beta chain) is shown here with its context. Its antigen is currently not known. Qualities for individual bases were not recorded, and no much larger clone is one base off. This sample was included in a study of memory CD4+ T cells and cytomegalovirus serostatus (dated by TCRdb to the late 2010s). Study-wide context: The roughly 33 healthy Belgian adults in the cohort included 9 who were CMV seropositive and approximately 25 who were CMV seronegative. The study sequenced CD4+ memory TCRbeta repertoires of a Belgian cohort with known cytomegalovirus serostatus to replicate a published TCR-based CMV serostatus classifier. What the study reported, not specific to this receptor: CMV serostatus prediction reached a median bootstrapped AUC of roughly 0.96 with the original framework and around 0.91 with a US-trained random forest. Only CD4+CD45RO+ memory cells were sequenced, unlike the original study, which covered naive and memory CD4+ and CD8+ populations. Of 164 previously reported CMV-associated TCRbeta sequences, around 70 appeared in the CD4+ memory repertoires, each in one to five individuals. Results were interpreted as suggesting that the CMV-associated TCR signature is largely present in the CD4+ memory repertoire. On the Belgian cohort, the classifier based on the original framework reached a median bootstrapped AUC of approximately 0.95, with a 95% CI of 0.76-1.00.

A FACSAria II was used to sort memory CD4+ T cells, defined as single viable CD3+CD4+CD8-CD45RO+ cells. To determine CMV serostatus, a Roche Elecsys assay was used that detects serum IgG against CMV pp150, pp28, p38 and p52. After thawing, total CD4+ T cells were enriched by positive selection with CD4 magnetic microbeads. The samples came from a separate study whose specific focus was interrogating the CD4+ T cell memory repertoire. Peripheral blood mononuclear cells were isolated and cryopreserved following standard operating procedures; serum was stored at -80 °C. The staining relied on CD3-PerCP (BW264/56), CD4-APC (RPA-T4), CD45RO-PE (UCHT1) and CD8-Pacific Orange (3B5) antibodies, and Sytox blue was used to exclude non-viable cells. Genomic DNA was extracted from sorted cells with the Quick-DNA Microprep Kit. TCRbeta DNA was amplified with the immunoSEQ hsTCRbeta kit following the manufacturer's protocol. TCRbeta libraries were sequenced on an Illumina MiSeq instrument. The study's own analysis went as follows. Following removal of out-of-frame sequences, approximately 2.1 million distinct TCRbeta sequences were retained, with an average of approximately 69,000 per individual. Each individual was scored using the number of some 150 previously reported CMV-associated TCRbeta sequences that the individual carried and the total number of productive distinct TCRbeta sequences. A beta-binomial model was reimplemented in Python, and scikit-learn random forests with default parameters were trained on data from the US cohort. Classifier performance on the Belgian cohort was summarized as median AUC with percentile confidence intervals over 10,000 bootstrap iterations. Imported from immuneACCESS, the table was reduced by TCRdb to in-frame sequences with V and J called. These copies leave out some clones; in studies compared against another copy, an unresolved V gene accounts for under half, and the cause of the remainder is not known. The DNA gave D and trimming, while V, J and clone size come from that table. This sample has some 52,000 clones in its table, and approximately 80% of those were observed once. About 1.3% of the sample rests with the top ten.

The germline V gene (reference sequence) gives CDR1 as SGHNT and CDR2 as YYREEE. V and J are trimmed by 2 bases and 5 bases, and the gene matches miss 7 bases of the junction. The CDR3 holds 16 amino acids from the cysteine to the phenylalanine. Only the CDR3 region is kept as DNA, spanning 48 bases read in frame from base 1. The chain uses TRBV5-4 and TRBJ2-2; a stretch of 9 junction bases matches TRBD2. This clonotype originated in an adult in good health and CMV-seropositive. Sequencing input: memory CD4+ T cells from blood. The DNA sequence is given as TGTGCCAGCAGCTTCTGGCGGGGGGGCGGTACCGGGGAGCTGTTTTTT. This sequence encodes CASSFWRGGGTGELFF.